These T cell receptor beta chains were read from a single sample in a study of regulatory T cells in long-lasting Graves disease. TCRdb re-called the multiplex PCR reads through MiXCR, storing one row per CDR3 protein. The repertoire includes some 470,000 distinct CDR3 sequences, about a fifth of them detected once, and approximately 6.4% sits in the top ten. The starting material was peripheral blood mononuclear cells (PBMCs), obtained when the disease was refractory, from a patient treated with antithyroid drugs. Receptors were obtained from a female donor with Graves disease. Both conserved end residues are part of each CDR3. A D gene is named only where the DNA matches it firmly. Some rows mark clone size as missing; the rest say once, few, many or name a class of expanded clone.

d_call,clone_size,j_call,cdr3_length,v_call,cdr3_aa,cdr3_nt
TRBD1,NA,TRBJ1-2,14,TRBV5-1,CASAPNRGSSGYTF,TGCGCCAGCGCACCGAACAGGGGTAGCTCTGGCTACACCTTC
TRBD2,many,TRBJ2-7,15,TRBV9,CASSVGREGPYEQYF,TGTGCCAGCAGCGTAGGGCGGGAGGGACCCTACGAGCAGTACTTC
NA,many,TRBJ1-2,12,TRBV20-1,CSASRDSYGYTF,TGCAGTGCTAGTAGGGATTCCTATGGCTACACCTTC
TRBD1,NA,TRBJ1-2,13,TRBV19,CASSQDRTYGYTF,TGTGCCAGTAGTCAGGACAGGACCTATGGCTACACCTTC
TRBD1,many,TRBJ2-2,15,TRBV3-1,CASSQEGRGSGELFF,TGTGCCAGCAGCCAAGAAGGCAGGGGGTCCGGGGAGCTGTTTTTT
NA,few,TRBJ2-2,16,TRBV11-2,CASSIYRDTNTGELFF,TGTGCCAGCAGCATCTACAGGGATACGAACACCGGGGAGCTGTTTTTT
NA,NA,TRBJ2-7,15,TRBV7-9,CASSLGGQGVHEQYF,TGTGCCAGCAGCTTGGGGGGGCAGGGGGTCCACGAGCAGTACTTC
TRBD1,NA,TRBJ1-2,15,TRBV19,CASSDGQGREYGYTF,TGTGCCAGTAGTGACGGACAGGGCCGGGAATATGGCTACACCTTC
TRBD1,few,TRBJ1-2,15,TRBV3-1,CASSQYRDSHYGYTF,TGTGCCAGCAGCCAGTATCGGGACAGTCACTATGGCTACACCTTC
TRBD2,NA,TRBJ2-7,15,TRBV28,CASSPPTSGLYEQYF,TGTGCCAGCAGTCCCCCAACTAGCGGCTTATACGAGCAGTACTTC
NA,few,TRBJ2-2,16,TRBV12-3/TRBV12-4,CASSFLGTGNTGEPFF,TGTGCCAGCAGTTTCCTGGGGACGGGGAACACCGGGGAGCCGTTTTTT
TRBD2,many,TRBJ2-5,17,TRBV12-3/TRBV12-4,CASSFISYGGAQETQYF,TGTGCCAGCAGTTTTATCTCGTACGGGGGGGCCCAAGAGACCCAGTACTTC
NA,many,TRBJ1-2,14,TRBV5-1,CASSIAQDPEGYTF,TGCGCCAGCAGCATTGCACAGGACCCTGAGGGCTACACCTTC
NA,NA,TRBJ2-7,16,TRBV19,CASSTINQGKSYEQYF,TGTGCCAGTAGCACCATAAACCAGGGAAAAAGTTACGAGCAGTACTTC
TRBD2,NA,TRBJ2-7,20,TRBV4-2,CASSQPPGTSGRISSYEQYF,TGTGCCAGCAGCCAACCCCCCGGGACTAGCGGGAGGATTAGCTCCTACGAGCAGTACTTC
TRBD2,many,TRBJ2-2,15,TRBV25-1,CASSEGGRNTGELFF,TGTGCCAGCAGTGAAGGCGGGAGGAACACCGGGGAGCTGTTTTTT
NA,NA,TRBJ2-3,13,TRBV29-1,CSAEATTRGTQYF,TGCAGCGCCGAGGCGACAACCAGGGGTACGCAGTATTTT
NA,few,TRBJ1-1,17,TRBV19,CASRTGWTDRKTTEAFF,TGTGCCAGTAGGACTGGCTGGACGGACCGGAAGACCACTGAAGCTTTCTTT
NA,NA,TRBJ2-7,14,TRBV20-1,CSAQRGNGPYEQYF,TGCAGTGCACAACGGGGGAACGGCCCCTACGAGCAGTACTTC
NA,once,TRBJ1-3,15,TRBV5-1,CASNAGTSSGNTIYF,TGCGCCAGCAACGCAGGGACCTCCTCTGGAAACACCATATATTTT
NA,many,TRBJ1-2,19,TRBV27,CASSSRTRLGTLAGYGYTF,TGTGCCAGCAGTTCCAGGACTCGGCTCGGGACCCTAGCTGGCTATGGCTACACCTTC
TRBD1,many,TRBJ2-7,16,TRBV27,CASSSPRQGNDYEQYF,TGTGCCAGCAGTTCCCCCCGACAGGGCAATGACTACGAGCAGTACTTC
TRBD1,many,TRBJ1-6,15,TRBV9,CASSAGTGENSPLHF,TGTGCCAGCAGCGCCGGGACAGGCGAGAATTCACCCCTCCACTTT
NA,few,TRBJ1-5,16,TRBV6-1,CASSRPRGQGNQPQHF,TGTGCCAGCAGCCGGCCCCGGGGGCAGGGCAATCAGCCCCAGCATTTT
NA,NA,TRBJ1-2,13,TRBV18,CASSINSGDGYTF,TGTGCCAGCTCAATAAACTCGGGAGATGGCTACACCTTC
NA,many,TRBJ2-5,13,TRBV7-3,CASSLMTQETQYF,TGTGCCAGCAGCTTAATGACACAAGAGACCCAGTACTTC
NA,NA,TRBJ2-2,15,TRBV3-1,CASSQAGSNTGELFF,TGTGCCAGCAGCCAGGCCGGGTCTAACACCGGGGAGCTGTTTTTT
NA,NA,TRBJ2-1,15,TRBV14,CASSRYGGPYNEQFF,TGTGCCAGCAGCCGATACGGAGGACCCTACAATGAGCAGTTCTTC
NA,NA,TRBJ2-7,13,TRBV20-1,CSARDGEVYEQYF,TGCAGTGCTAGAGACGGGGAAGTCTACGAGCAGTACTTC
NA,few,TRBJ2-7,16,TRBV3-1,CASSQGDSLSSYEQYF,TGTGCCAGCAGCCAAGGGGATAGCCTAAGCTCCTACGAGCAGTACTTC
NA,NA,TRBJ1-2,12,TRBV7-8,CASSLTEYGYTF,TGTGCCAGCAGCTTAACCGAGTATGGCTACACCTTC
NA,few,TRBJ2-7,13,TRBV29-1,CSVAGTTTYEQYF,TGCAGCGTTGCCGGGACAACTACCTACGAGCAGTACTTC
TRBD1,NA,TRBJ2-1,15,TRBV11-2,CASSLAGTGNNEQFF,TGTGCCAGCAGCTTAGCCGGGACAGGGAACAATGAGCAGTTCTTC
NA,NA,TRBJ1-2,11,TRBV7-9,CASSFLEGYTF,TGTGCCAGCAGCTTCCTGGAAGGCTACACCTTC
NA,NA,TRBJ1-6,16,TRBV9,CASSGSRTGHNSPLHF,TGTGCCAGCAGCGGATCTCGGACGGGACATAATTCACCCCTCCACTTT
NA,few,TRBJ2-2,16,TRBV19,CASSPLLGGNTGELFF,TGTGCCAGTAGTCCACTTCTCGGGGGGAACACCGGGGAGCTGTTTTTT
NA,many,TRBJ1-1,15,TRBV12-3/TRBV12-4,CASTQSWALNTEAFF,TGTGCCAGCACTCAAAGTTGGGCGCTAAACACTGAAGCTTTCTTT
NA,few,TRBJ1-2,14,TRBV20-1,CSARDLGSHYGYTF,TGCAGTGCTAGAGATTTGGGAAGTCACTATGGCTACACCTTC